The rows below give T cell receptor beta chains drawn from one sample of a study of blood T cell repertoires in COVID-19. The data were produced by immunoSEQ multiplex PCR, yet TCRdb's version contains in-frame clones alone and is incomplete. The sample lists some 200,000 clones, more than 75% occurring once. Source material: peripheral blood. All receptors derive from a man aged 45 to 65 with acute or convalescent COVID-19. The CDR3 runs from the conserved cysteine through the conserved F or W. Fields, in order: clone size, J gene, D gene, V gene, CDR3 protein, CDR3 DNA. D genes are given only for firm matches. The listing skips clone size in some rows; elsewhere it reads once, few, many or a size class.

>NA|TRBJ1-2|NA|TRBV4-1
CASSQVLGGRGYTF
TGCGCCAGCAGCCAAGTACTAGGGGGTCGTGGCTACACCTTC
>NA|TRBJ2-7|TRBD2|TRBV5-1
CASSWSGGVYEQYF
TGCGCCAGCAGCTGGAGCGGGGGGGTCTACGAGCAGTACTTC
>NA|TRBJ1-4|NA|TRBV7-8
CASSHWEGTNEKLFF
TGTGCCAGCAGCCACTGGGAGGGGACAAATGAAAAACTGTTTTTT
>NA|TRBJ1-1|NA|TRBV7-3
CASSLGADTKAFF
TGTGCCAGCAGCCTTGGGGCTGACACAAAAGCTTTCTTT
>NA|TRBJ1-1|TRBD1|TRBV2
CASSDGDRLTEAFF
TGTGCCAGCAGTGATGGGGACAGGCTAACTGAAGCTTTCTTT
>NA|TRBJ1-3|TRBD1|TRBV10-3
CAIMEGTGGNTIYF
TGTGCCATCATGGAAGGGACAGGCGGAAACACCATATATTTT
>NA|TRBJ2-7|TRBD1|TRBV3-1/TRBV3-2
CASSQAVGAGGYEQYF
TGTGCCAGCAGCCAAGCCGTGGGCGCAGGGGGCTACGAGCAGTACTTC
>NA|TRBJ2-7|NA|TRBV6-1
CASSEGPGTNYEQYF
TGTGCCAGCAGTGAAGGCCCCGGGACAAACTACGAGCAGTACTTC
>NA|TRBJ1-2|NA|TRBV4-1
CASSQVRRSYGYTF
TGCGCCAGCAGCCAAGTGCGGCGAAGCTATGGCTACACCTTC
>NA|TRBJ2-7|NA|TRBV2
CASLTTATNYEQYF
TGTGCCAGCCTCACAACAGCCACCAATTACGAGCAGTACTTC
>NA|TRBJ2-5|NA|TRBV27
CASSLTPRETQYF
TGTGCCAGCAGTTTAACCCCTCGGGAGACCCAGTACTTC
>once|TRBJ2-7|TRBD2|TRBV5-1
CASSLLAGGDYEQYF
TGCGCCAGCAGCCTTCTAGCGGGGGGTGACTACGAGCAGTACTTC
>NA|TRBJ1-6|TRBD1|TRBV19
CASSRTGDNSPLHF
TGTGCCAGCAGCCGGACAGGGGATAATTCACCCCTCCACTTT
>few|TRBJ2-3|NA|TRBV7-9
CASRGEGMYF
TGTGCCAGCAGAGGAGAGGGAATGTATTTT
>NA|TRBJ2-7|NA|TRBV9
CASSVAGGGQTYEQYF
TGTGCCAGCAGCGTAGCCGGAGGGGGCCAGACCTACGAGCAGTACTTC
>NA|TRBJ2-1|NA|TRBV5-8
CASSRGTRPLNEQFF
TGTGCCAGCAGCCGCGGGACTCGCCCGTTAAATGAGCAGTTCTTC
>NA|TRBJ2-1|TRBD1|TRBV6-5
CASSQDRGTYNEQFF
TGTGCCAGCAGTCAGGACAGGGGCACCTACAATGAGCAGTTCTTC
>NA|TRBJ1-1|NA|TRBV28
CASNPGGQPNTEAFF
TGTGCCAGCAATCCGGGCGGACAGCCGAACACTGAAGCTTTCTTT
>NA|TRBJ2-1|TRBD1|TRBV5-1
CASSQGQGYNEQFF
TGCGCCAGCAGCCAAGGACAGGGCTACAATGAGCAGTTCTTC
>NA|TRBJ2-6|TRBD1|TRBV6-5
CASRDRGRANVLTF
TGTGCCAGCAGAGACAGGGGTAGAGCCAACGTCCTGACTTTC
>NA|TRBJ1-2|TRBD1|TRBV7-9
CASSSTRDRNYGYTF
TGTGCCAGCAGCTCGACCCGGGACAGAAACTATGGCTACACCTTC
>NA|TRBJ2-3|TRBD2|TRBV9
CASSVSSGGAYTDTQYF
TGTGCCAGCAGCGTATCTAGCGGGGGGGCCTACACAGATACGCAGTATTTT
>NA|TRBJ2-1|NA|TRBV2
CASHEPDRFNEQFF
TGTGCCAGCCACGAACCGGACAGATTCAATGAGCAGTTCTTC
>NA|TRBJ1-4|TRBD1|TRBV12-3/TRBV12-4
CASRTGGRKLFF
TGTGCCAGCCGGACAGGGGGTCGGAAACTGTTTTTT
>NA|TRBJ2-7|NA|TRBV6-1
CASSERGNEQYF
TGTGCCAGCAGTGAAAGGGGAAACGAGCAGTACTTC
>NA|TRBJ2-1|TRBD1|TRBV7-9
CASSPRLGQGNEQFF
TGTGCCAGCAGCCCCCGGCTCGGACAGGGGAATGAGCAGTTCTTC
>NA|TRBJ2-7|NA|TRBV6-6
CASSPSALFSYEQYF
TGTGCCAGCAGTCCATCAGCACTCTTCTCCTACGAGCAGTACTTC
>NA|TRBJ2-2|TRBD2|TRBV19
CARRGGEPGTGELFF
TGTGCCCGTCGGGGGGGGGAGCCGGGCACCGGGGAGCTGTTTTTT
>NA|TRBJ1-1|NA|TRBV5-1
CASSKTAMNTEAFF
TGCGCCAGCAGCAAGACAGCCATGAACACTGAAGCTTTCTTT
>NA|TRBJ2-7|TRBD2|TRBV5-4
CASSLVGSGVYEQYF
TGTGCCAGCAGCTTGGTGGGTAGCGGGGTCTACGAGCAGTACTTC
>NA|TRBJ2-7|NA|TRBV19
CASSLAHLQGTYEQYF
TGTGCCAGTAGTCTAGCCCACCTCCAGGGGACCTACGAGCAGTACTTC
>NA|TRBJ1-2|NA|TRBV20-1
CSASTRGPNYGYTF
TGCAGTGCTAGTACCAGGGGACCTAACTATGGCTACACCTTC
>NA|TRBJ1-2|NA|TRBV9
CASSPLGAASGYTF
TGTGCCAGCAGCCCTTTGGGGGCAGCCTCCGGCTACACCTTC
>NA|TRBJ1-6|NA|TRBV7-9
CASSPTGGGSPLHF
TGTGCCAGCAGCCCGACAGGTGGGGGTTCACCCCTCCACTTT
>NA|TRBJ1-4|TRBD1|TRBV9
CASSFRQGAMNEKLFF
TGTGCCAGCAGCTTTCGACAGGGGGCTATGAATGAAAAACTGTTTTTT
>NA|TRBJ1-1|NA|TRBV7-6
CASSLGAQGNTEAFF
TGTGCCAGCAGCTTAGGTGCTCAGGGGAACACTGAAGCTTTCTTT
>NA|TRBJ1-2|NA|TRBV6-5
CASRRVGYGYTF
TGTGCCAGCAGGCGGGTAGGGTATGGCTACACCTTC
>NA|TRBJ1-1|NA|TRBV7-9
CASSLDGGSTEAFF
TGTGCCAGCAGCTTAGACGGGGGAAGCACTGAAGCTTTCTTT
>NA|TRBJ2-7|TRBD1|TRBV5-4
CASSWGQGYEQYF
TGTGCCAGCAGCTGGGGACAGGGCTACGAGCAGTACTTC
>NA|TRBJ2-1|NA|TRBV5-1
CASSLAPGDPGEQFF
TGCGCCAGCAGCTTGGCGCCCGGGGATCCCGGTGAGCAGTTCTTC
>NA|TRBJ1-2|TRBD1|TRBV19
CASSPRRDSLYGYTF
TGTGCCAGTAGTCCCCGCAGGGACAGTTTATATGGCTACACCTTC
>few|TRBJ1-4|NA|TRBV5-1
CASSLQGRNEKLFF
TGCGCCAGCAGCTTACAGGGTCGTAATGAAAAACTGTTTTTT
>NA|TRBJ2-1|NA|TRBV12-3/TRBV12-4
CASTLDTYNEQFF
TGTGCCAGCACCTTGGACACTTACAATGAGCAGTTCTTC
>NA|TRBJ1-4|TRBD1|TRBV6-5
CASSLQGAREKLFF
TGTGCCAGCAGTTTACAGGGGGCGAGAGAAAAACTGTTTTTT
>NA|TRBJ1-4|NA|TRBV11-3
CASSSEYGKLFF
TGTGCCAGCAGCTCTGAATACGGAAAACTGTTTTTT
>NA|TRBJ2-5|TRBD1|TRBV5-8
CASSLGDRGRETQYF
TGTGCCAGCAGCTTGGGGGACAGGGGGAGAGAGACCCAGTACTTC
>NA|TRBJ2-7|TRBD2|TRBV5-6
CASSLGRLLRTSETEQYF
TGTGCCAGCAGCTTGGGAAGGCTGCTGAGGACTAGCGAGACTGAGCAGTACTTC
>NA|TRBJ2-7|TRBD1|TRBV3-1/TRBV3-2
CASSRDRGEQYF
TGTGCCAGCAGCCGCGACAGGGGCGAGCAGTACTTC
>NA|TRBJ1-2|NA|TRBV19
CASSPRQNSMYGYTF
TGTGCCAGTAGTCCGCGACAGAACAGTATGTATGGCTACACCTTC
>NA|TRBJ2-7|TRBD2|TRBV18
CASSPPARGSYEQYF
TGTGCCAGCTCACCACCGGCGCGGGGGTCTTACGAGCAGTACTTC
>NA|TRBJ1-1|NA|TRBV7-9
CASSLVGDTEAFF
TGTGCCAGCAGCTTAGTAGGGGACACTGAAGCTTTCTTT
>NA|TRBJ1-5|TRBD1|TRBV28
CASSSRWTGENQPQHF
TGTGCCAGCAGTTCACGCTGGACAGGGGAAAATCAGCCCCAGCATTTT
>NA|TRBJ1-2|NA|TRBV7-9
CASSLGGNYGYTF
TGTGCCAGCAGCTTAGGAGGGAACTATGGCTACACCTTC
>NA|TRBJ1-2|TRBD1|TRBV6-4
CASSPGTGGSHYGYTF
TGTGCCAGCAGCCCCGGGACAGGGGGCTCGCACTATGGCTACACCTTC
>NA|TRBJ2-7|NA|TRBV6-5
CASTHNEGYEQYF
TGTGCCAGCACCCATAATGAGGGCTACGAGCAGTACTTC
>NA|TRBJ1-6|TRBD1|TRBV18
CASSPPGQNNSPLHF
TGTGCCAGCTCACCACCGGGACAGAATAATTCACCCCTCCACTTT
>NA|TRBJ2-3|TRBD2|TRBV5-5
CASSITSGGLADTQYF
TGTGCCAGCAGCATCACTAGCGGGGGGCTCGCAGATACGCAGTATTTT
>NA|TRBJ1-1|NA|TRBV12-3/TRBV12-4
CASRYSDSEAFF
TGTGCCAGCAGGTATAGTGACAGTGAAGCTTTCTTT
>once|TRBJ2-1|NA|TRBV6-6
CASSTTFRDYNEQFF
TGTGCCAGCAGTACGACGTTCCGGGACTACAATGAGCAGTTCTTC
>NA|TRBJ1-1|NA|TRBV2
CASTYQTEAFF
TGTGCCAGCACTTACCAGACTGAAGCTTTCTTT